This T cell receptor beta chain was recovered during a study of blood T cell repertoires in COVID-19. J was trimmed by 8 bases and V by 1 base; bases with no gene match: 10. The germline CDR1 and CDR2 sequences are LGHDT and YNNKEL (reference sequence). CDR3 length: 16 amino acids. Clones were read by immunoSEQ multiplex PCR, and TCRdb kept only the in-frame ones, dropping some. The repertoire has just under 45,000 clones, around 84% of them found once; the top ten carry 35% to 50%. The source material was peripheral blood. This receptor was taken from a human donor in a cohort sampled during active COVID-19. The rearrangement joins TRBV3-1 (or the pseudogene TRBV3-2) to TRBJ2-1; 8 nucleotides align to TRBD2. The CDR3 DNA follows: TGTGCCAGCAGCCAAGGCCCCGGGGGGGCCATTTATGAGCAGTTCTTC. Translation: CASSQGPGGAIYEQFF.